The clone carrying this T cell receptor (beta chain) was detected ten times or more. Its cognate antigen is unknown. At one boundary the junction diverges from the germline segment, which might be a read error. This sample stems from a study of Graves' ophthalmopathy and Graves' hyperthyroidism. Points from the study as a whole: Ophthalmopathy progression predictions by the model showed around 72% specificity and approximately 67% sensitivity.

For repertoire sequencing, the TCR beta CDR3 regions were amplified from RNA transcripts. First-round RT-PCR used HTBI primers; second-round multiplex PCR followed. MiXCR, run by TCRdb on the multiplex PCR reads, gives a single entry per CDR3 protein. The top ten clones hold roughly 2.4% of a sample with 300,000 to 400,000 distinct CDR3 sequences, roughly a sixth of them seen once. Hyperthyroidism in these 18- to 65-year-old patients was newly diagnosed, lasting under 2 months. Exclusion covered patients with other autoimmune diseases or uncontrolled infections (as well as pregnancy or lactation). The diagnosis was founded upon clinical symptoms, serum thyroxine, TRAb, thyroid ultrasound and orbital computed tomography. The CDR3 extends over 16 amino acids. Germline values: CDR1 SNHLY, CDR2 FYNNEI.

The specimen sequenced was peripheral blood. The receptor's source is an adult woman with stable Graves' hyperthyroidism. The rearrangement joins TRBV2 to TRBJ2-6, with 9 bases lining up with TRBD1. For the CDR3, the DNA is TGTGCCAGCAGCGAAGGACAGGGGCGTGGGGCCAACGTCCTGACTTTC. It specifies CASSEGQGRGANVLTF.